The 29 T cell receptor beta chains given below trace back to one sample, sequenced in a study of vaccination effects on CD4 cells after COVID-19. No antigens are known for them. TCRdb's copy holds only in-frame clones and misses some; the assay was immunoSEQ multiplex PCR. The table records 22,000 or so clones, approximately 79% of them present only once. Peptide-pool stimulation followed by sequencing identified expanded antigen-specific CD4+ clonotypes in the ViraFEST assay. Following 10 days of culture, CD4+ T cells were isolated. Either the mRNA-1273 or the BNT162b2 vaccine was given to participants as two doses. The sample consisted of CD4+ T cells from PBMCs cultured with HCoV-229E spike peptides, taken after COVID-19 vaccination. All receptors come from a human donor who received a COVID-19 vaccine.

The chain uses TRBV4-1 and TRBJ2-7; D might be TRBD1 or TRBD2, each matching 5 bases. Per germline, CDR1 MGHRA and CDR2 YSYEKL. The CDR3 has 13 amino acids. V gave up 0 bases and J gave up 10 bases, with 13 bases separating them. Here the CDR3 DNA reads TGCGCCAGCAGCCAAGATCGGATAGGGGACCAGTACTTC. Amino acids: CASSQDRIGDQYF.

This chain joins TRBV9 and TRBJ1-2; TRBD1 agrees at 7 bases. With V trimmed by 0 bases and J by 9 bases, 11 bases remained unmatched. Germline values: CDR1 SGDLS, CDR2 YYNGEE. This CDR3 has 15 residues. The CDR3 nucleotides read TGTGCCAGCAGCGTAGGGGCAGACAGGGCGGTTAGCTACACCTTC. Translating it yields CASSVGADRAVSYTF.

The J gene is TRBJ1-3, the V gene TRBV4-1, with D possibly matching TRBD1 (5 bases). The V and J ends lost 4 bases and 0 bases respectively, with 16 bases between them. Germline V gives CDR1 MGHRA, CDR2 YSYEKL. This CDR3 contains 17 residues. CDR3 in amino acids: CASSRPGRDLSGNTIYF. The CDR3 DNA reads TGCGCCAGCAGCCGACCGGGTCGGGACCTCTCTGGAAACACCATATATTTT.

V usage is TRBV5-6 and J usage is TRBJ2-3; D might be TRBD2 (6 bases). Germline V gene sequence: CDR1 SGHDT, CDR2 YYEEEE. There are 13 residues in the CDR3. V was cut by 2 bases and J by 6 bases, with 10 bases left in between. In DNA, the CDR3 is TGTGCCAGCAGCTTCGGGAGAGCCGATACGCAGTATTTT. This translates into CASSFGRADTQYF.

V is TRBV19 and J is TRBJ1-1; D unclear. V was clipped by 5 bases and J by 7 bases, with 14 bases between them. This CDR3 has 13 residues. Germline-derived CDR1 and CDR2 are LNHDA and SQIVND (reference sequence). CDR3 amino acids: CASSLQSAREAFF. The CDR3 nucleotides are TGTGCCAGTAGTCTTCAAAGTGCTCGTGAAGCTTTCTTT.

There are a few counts of this clone. V and J are TRBV7-9 and TRBJ1-2; 9 nucleotides agree with TRBD1. CDR1 SEHNR and CDR2 FQNEAQ come from the germline V gene (reference sequence). Trimming at V came to 9 bases and at J to 8 bases, leaving 7 bases not matched to a gene. CDR3 length: 12 amino acids. In DNA, the CDR3 is TGTGCCAGGGAGGAGGGGACAGGGGGCTACACCTTC. Its protein product is CAREEGTGGYTF.

The chain couples TRBV6-5 to TRBJ1-2; the match to TRBD1 covers 9 bases. Trimming removed 6 bases from V and 9 bases from J; junction bases left unmatched: 5. The CDR3 spans 12 residues. Germline V gives CDR1 MNHEY, CDR2 SVGAGI. The DNA for the CDR3 is TGTGCCAGCAGCCCCGGACAGGGGCGCTACACCTTC. Encoded protein: CASSPGQGRYTF.

The V and J genes are TRBV3-1 (or the pseudogene TRBV3-2) and TRBJ2-7; D ambiguous. The length of the CDR3 is 12 residues. V was pared by 1 base and J by 5 bases, with 6 bases between. CDR1 and CDR2 from the germline V gene are LGHDT and YNNKEL (reference sequence). CDR3 region: CASSQASHEQYF. The CDR3 nucleotides read TGTGCCAGCAGCCAAGCTTCCCACGAGCAGTACTTC.

CDR3 DNA sequence: TGTGCCAGCAGCATAAGCGGCACAGATACGCAGTATTTT. Protein: CASSISGTDTQYF. This chain connects TRBV7-9 to TRBJ2-3; D not resolved. The V end was cut by 5 bases, the J end by 1 base, with 7 bases between. Germline V gene data show CDR1 as SEHNR and CDR2 as FQNEAQ (reference sequence). CDR3 length equals 13 residues.

V usage is TRBV5-1 and J usage is TRBJ1-1; 8 bases agree with TRBD1. CDR3 length equals 14 residues. V shed 3 bases and J 4 bases; nucleotides not matched to a gene: 5. The germline V gene encodes CDR1 SGHRS and CDR2 YFSETQ. The CDR3 DNA follows: TGCGCCAGCAGCTCGCAGGGGGCGGGCACTGAAGCTTTCTTT. Translation: CASSSQGAGTEAFF.

V and J are TRBV3-1 (or the pseudogene TRBV3-2) and TRBJ1-1; D unclear. There are 14 residues in the CDR3. V gave up 3 bases and J gave up 1 base, with 9 bases separating them. CDR1 and CDR2 from the germline V gene are LGHDT and YNNKEL (reference sequence). CDR3 DNA: TGTGCCAGCAGCCAGTTTGTGGGGAACACTGAAGCTTTCTTT. It codes for CASSQFVGNTEAFF.

This chain joins TRBV20-1 and TRBJ2-7; 11 bases map to TRBD1. Germline V gene sequence: CDR1 DFQATT, CDR2 SNEGSKA (reference sequence). The junction had 8 bases not matched to a gene; V was cut back by 6 bases and J by 4 bases. The CDR3 extends over 14 amino acids. Here the CDR3 DNA reads TGCAGTGCGAGTATGGGACAGGGGGATTACGAGCAGTACTTC. Encoded protein: CSASMGQGDYEQYF.

The CDR3 is CSASGSTNYGYTF. Written as DNA, the CDR3 is TGCAGTGCTAGTGGGAGCACTAACTATGGCTACACCTTC. The chain carries TRBV20-1 and TRBJ1-2, with unresolved D. Germline V gene sequence: CDR1 DFQATT, CDR2 SNEGSKA (reference sequence). The CDR3 loop spans 13 amino acids. Trimming pared 3 bases from V and 0 bases from J, leaving 8 bases between.

This clone was picked up a small number of times. The chain joins TRBV6-5 to TRBJ2-1; 9 positions match TRBD2. The trim removed 6 bases at V and 4 bases at J, leaving 7 bases unmatched. Germline-derived CDR1 and CDR2 are MNHEY and SVGAGI. The CDR3 is made up of 15 amino acids. CDR3 amino acids: CASRKSGGRYNEQFF. The DNA for the CDR3 is TGTGCCAGCAGAAAAAGCGGGGGGCGTTACAATGAGCAGTTCTTC.

A few counts support this clone. The chain links TRBV7-2 to TRBJ1-6; D gene unclear. This CDR3 is 13 amino acids long. Germline V lookup: CDR1 SGHTA, CDR2 FQGNSA. The V gene lost 2 bases and the J gene lost 14 bases, with 13 bases spanning the gap. The CDR3 sequence is CASSLPGEGALHF. The CDR3, as DNA: TGTGCCAGCAGCTTACCCGGGGAGGGTGCCCTCCACTTT.

The gene calls are TRBV11-2 and TRBJ2-1, with TRBD2 matching 10 bases. The CDR3 totals 15 residues. Germline-derived CDR1 and CDR2 are SGHAT and FQNNGV. The ends lost 6 bases at V and 3 bases at J; junction bases unmatched: 5. In nucleotides, the CDR3 is TGTGCCAGCAGGACACTAGCGGGGTTCTACAATGAGCAGTTCTTC. It codes for CASRTLAGFYNEQFF.

The chain is built from TRBV2 and TRBJ1-1; D may be TRBD1 (6 bases). Trimming shortened V by 9 bases and J by 5 bases, and 16 bases separated the two germline ends. CDR1 SNHLY and CDR2 FYNNEI come from the germline V gene. The CDR3 totals 13 residues. DNA for the CDR3: TGTGCCAGTGGGGCAGGGGAAAGGACTGAAGCTTTCTTT. It encodes CASGAGERTEAFF.

The chain combines TRBV2 with TRBJ1-5, with D perhaps matching TRBD1 (5 bases). V dropped 2 bases and J dropped 4 bases, with 9 bases sitting between them. This CDR3 spans 14 amino acids. Germline CDR1 reads SNHLY; CDR2 reads FYNNEI. The CDR3 DNA sequence: TGTGCCAGCAGTGAACTGGGGGGTAATCAGCCCCAGCATTTT. This sequence encodes CASSELGGNQPQHF.

CDR3 in DNA: TGTGCCAGTAGTTCCCTTACCACTGGAAACACCATATATTTT. It specifies CASSSLTTGNTIYF. This rearrangement joins TRBV19 to TRBJ1-3; D remains ambiguous. This CDR3 region has 14 residues. The ends were cut back, 5 bases at V and 2 bases at J, with 10 bases in the middle. The germline CDR1 and CDR2 sequences are LNHDA and SQIVND (reference sequence).

The V call is TRBV6-5, the J call TRBJ2-5, with D possibly being TRBD2 (5 bases). The CDR3 is made up of 12 amino acids. Germline V gene sequence: CDR1 MNHEY, CDR2 SVGAGI. V lost 6 bases and J 4 bases, leaving 9 bases between the germline ends. CDR3 sequence: CASRSEGETQYF. CDR3 nucleotides: TGTGCCAGCAGGTCAGAGGGAGAGACCCAGTACTTC.

This clone appeared a few times. The rearrangement links TRBV4-1 to TRBJ1-2; 7 bases match TRBD1. The V gene's germline CDR1 is MGHRA and CDR2 YSYEKL. J gave up 2 bases and V 1 base, and 7 bases lay outside the gene matches. CDR3 length: 16 residues. This CDR3 is CASSQVRDRKNYGYTF. CDR3 DNA sequence: TGCGCCAGCAGCCAAGTTCGGGACAGAAAGAACTATGGCTACACCTTC.

CDR3 in amino acids: CASSFYPDQPQHF. The CDR3 nucleotides read TGCGCCAGCAGCTTTTACCCAGATCAGCCCCAGCATTTT. The chain is built from TRBV5-1 and TRBJ1-5; D uncertain. Germline V gene data show CDR1 as SGHRS and CDR2 as YFSETQ. V lost 2 bases, J lost 5 bases, and 8 bases lay in between. CDR3 length: 13 amino acids.

V is TRBV6-5 and J is TRBJ1-3; no firm D call. The CDR3 sequence is 15 residues long. Trimming cost V 7 bases and J 10 bases, with 23 bases left between them. Per germline, CDR1 MNHEY and CDR2 SVGAGI. The CDR3 is CASKNGLIPGGTIYF. The CDR3 DNA follows: TGTGCCAGCAAAAACGGGTTGATCCCCGGTGGGACCATATATTTT.

This clone has a single count. The CDR3 nucleotides are TGTGCCAGCAGCTCACCCGTAGCGGCCTACGAGCAGTACTTC. The encoded protein is CASSSPVAAYEQYF. The chain combines TRBV5-6 with TRBJ2-7, with D possibly being TRBD2 (6 bases). Looked up from germline, CDR1 is SGHDT and CDR2 is YYEEEE. V lost 3 bases and J 2 bases, leaving 12 bases between the germline ends. The CDR3 runs to 14 residues.

This clone was observed a single time. This sequence joins TRBV11-1 and TRBJ1-1, with TRBD1 matching 9 bases. Germline-derived CDR1 and CDR2 are SGHAT and FQDESV (reference sequence). V dropped 5 bases and J dropped 0; count of bases not matched to a gene: 7. This CDR3 spans 16 amino acids. The CDR3 reads CASSKTGGILNTEAFF. The DNA for the CDR3 is TGTGCCAGCAGCAAAACAGGGGGCATCTTGAACACTGAAGCTTTCTTT. The whole variable domain, filled in from reference TRBV11-1 and TRBJ1-1, reads EAEVAQSPRYKITEKSQAVAFWCDPISGHATLYWYRQILGQGPELLVQFQDESVVDDSQLPKDRFSAERLKGVDSTLKIQPAELGDSAMYLCASSKTGGILNTEAFFGQGTRLTVV.

The chain combines TRBV6-5 with TRBJ2-3; D unresolved. Germline CDR1 reads MNHEY; CDR2 reads SVGAGI. Trimming removed 4 bases from V and 4 bases from J, with 6 bases in between. This CDR3 spans 12 amino acids. CDR3 sequence reads: CASSSSADTQYF. Here the CDR3 DNA reads TGTGCCAGCAGTTCGTCCGCAGATACGCAGTATTTT.

V and J are TRBV6-1 and TRBJ2-3; TRBD2 matches at 8 bases. The trim removed 1 base at V and 4 bases at J, leaving 4 bases unmatched. CDR1 is MNHNS, CDR2 SASEGT, per germline. This CDR3 region has 15 residues. CDR3 DNA sequence: TGTGCCAGCAGTGAAGGTAGCGGGATAGCAGATACGCAGTATTTT. Residues: CASSEGSGIADTQYF.

V gene TRBV6-5 combines with J gene TRBJ1-2, with 9 bases aligning to TRBD1. CDR3 length: 15 amino acids. Germline V lookup: CDR1 MNHEY, CDR2 SVGAGI. Unmatched junction bases numbered 11, after V lost 8 bases and J lost 4 bases. The CDR3 here is CASSRNRGRVYGYTF. CDR3 bases: TGTGCCAGCTCCAGAAACAGGGGGCGCGTCTATGGCTACACCTTC.

The J gene is TRBJ1-6, the V gene TRBV3-1 (or the pseudogene TRBV3-2); D is unclear. The V gene lost 1 base and the J gene lost 4 bases, with 5 bases spanning the gap. The CDR3 covers 14 residues. The V gene's germline CDR1 is LGHDT and CDR2 YNNKEL (reference sequence). The CDR3 nucleotides read TGTGCCAGCAGCCAAGTTGGGTATAATTCACCCCTCCACTTT. Amino acids: CASSQVGYNSPLHF.